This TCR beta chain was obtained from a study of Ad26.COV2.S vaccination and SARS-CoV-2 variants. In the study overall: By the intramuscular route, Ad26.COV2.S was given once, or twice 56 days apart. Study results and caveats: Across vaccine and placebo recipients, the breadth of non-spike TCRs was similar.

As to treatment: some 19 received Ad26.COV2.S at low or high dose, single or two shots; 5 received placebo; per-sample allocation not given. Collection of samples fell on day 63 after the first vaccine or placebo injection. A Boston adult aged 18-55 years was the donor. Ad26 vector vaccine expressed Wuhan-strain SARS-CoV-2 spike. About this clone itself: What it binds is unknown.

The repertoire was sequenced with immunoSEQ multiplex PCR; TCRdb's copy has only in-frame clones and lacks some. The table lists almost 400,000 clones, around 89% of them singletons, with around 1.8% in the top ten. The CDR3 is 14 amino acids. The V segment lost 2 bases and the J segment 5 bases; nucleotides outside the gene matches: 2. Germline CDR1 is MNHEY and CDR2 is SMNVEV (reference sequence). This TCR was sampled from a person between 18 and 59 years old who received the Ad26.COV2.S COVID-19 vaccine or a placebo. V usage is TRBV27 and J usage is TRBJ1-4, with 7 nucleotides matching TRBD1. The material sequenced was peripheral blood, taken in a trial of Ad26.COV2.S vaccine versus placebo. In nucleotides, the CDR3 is TGTGCCAGCAGTTTAATACAGGGGAATGAAAAACTGTTTTTT. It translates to CASSLIQGNEKLFF.